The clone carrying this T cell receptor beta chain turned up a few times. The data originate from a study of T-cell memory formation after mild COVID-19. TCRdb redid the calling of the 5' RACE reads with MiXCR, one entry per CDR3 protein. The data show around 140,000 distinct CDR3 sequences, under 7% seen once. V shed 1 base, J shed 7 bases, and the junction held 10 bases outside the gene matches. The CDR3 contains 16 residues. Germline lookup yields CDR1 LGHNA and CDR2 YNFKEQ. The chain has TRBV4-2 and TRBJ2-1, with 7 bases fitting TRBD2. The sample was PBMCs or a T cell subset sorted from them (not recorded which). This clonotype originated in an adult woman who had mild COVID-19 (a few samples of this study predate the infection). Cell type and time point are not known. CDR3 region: CASSQGVGGSLNEQFF. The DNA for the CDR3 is TGTGCCAGCAGCCAAGGGGTTGGCGGGAGTTTGAATGAGCAGTTCTTC.